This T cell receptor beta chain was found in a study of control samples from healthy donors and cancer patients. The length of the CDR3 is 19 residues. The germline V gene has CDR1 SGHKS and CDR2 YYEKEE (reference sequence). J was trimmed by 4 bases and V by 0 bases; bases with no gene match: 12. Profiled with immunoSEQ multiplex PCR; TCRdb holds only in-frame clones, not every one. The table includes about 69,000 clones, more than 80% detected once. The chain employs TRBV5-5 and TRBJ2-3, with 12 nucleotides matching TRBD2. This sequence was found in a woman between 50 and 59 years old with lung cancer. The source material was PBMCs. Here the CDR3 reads CASSLGLAGGQILADTQYF. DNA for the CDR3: TGTGCCAGCAGCTTGGGGCTAGCGGGGGGGCAAATTCTAGCAGATACGCAGTATTTT.